One T cell receptor (beta chain) is described in this entry. This CDR3 region has 13 residues. TCRdb's copy holds only in-frame clones and misses some; the assay was immunoSEQ multiplex PCR. The sample lists some 220,000 clones; 85% to 90% were seen once. The data belong to a study of blood T cell repertoires in COVID-19. This clonotype originated in a woman in her late teens or twenties in a cohort exposed to, infected with or recovered from COVID-19 (not recorded which). Sequenced: PBMCs or T cells enriched from blood (not recorded which). The J gene is TRBJ2-7, the V gene TRBV12-1; the D segment call TRBD2 is taken from the table without a DNA check. TRBV12-1 is reported as a pseudogene. The CDR3 loop reads CASRINSGYEQYF. The CDR3 coding sequence is TGTGCCAGCAGGATTAATAGCGGCTACGAGCAGTACTTC.